These 19 T cell receptor beta chains were sequenced from one sample in a study of spatial heterogeneity in lung cancer. Time point meaning: sample taken at primary tumor resection. Researchers sequenced whole RNA taken from tumor, nontumor lung or frozen PBMC without sorting. One entry per CDR3 protein, called by TCRdb with MiXCR from the 5' RACE reads. The data show roughly 25,000 distinct CDR3 sequences, 9.5% to 15% seen once. This specimen was PBMCs, taken at surgery. These receptors were taken from a female donor with early-stage non-small cell lung cancer.

The chain has TRBV10-3 and TRBJ2-7; tentatively, D is TRBD1 or TRBD2 (6 bases each). V lost 9 bases to trimming and J lost 6 bases, with 15 bases between them. The CDR3 sequence is 12 residues long. Germline loops: CDR1 ENHRY, CDR2 SYGVKD. For the CDR3, the DNA is TGTGCCATTTCGGGGGCGGCAGGCGAGCAGTACGTC. As protein: CAISGAAGEQYV.

This clonotype came up many times. The V and J genes are TRBV7-8 and TRBJ1-5; D call uncertain. CDR1 is SGHVS, CDR2 FQNEAQ, per germline. V lost 2 bases, J lost 1 base, and 9 bases lay in between. This CDR3 contains 15 residues. This chain's CDR3 is CASSLSLDSNQPQHF. The CDR3 DNA is TGTGCCAGCAGCTTATCCCTGGACAGCAATCAGCCCCAGCATTTT.

This clonotype was observed at least ten times. The rearrangement joins TRBV5-4 to TRBJ1-5; D is unclear. Per germline, CDR1 SGHNT and CDR2 YYREEE (reference sequence). Between the trimmed V and J ends, which lost 1 base and 7 bases, there was a span of 9 bases. The CDR3 totals 13 residues. The DNA for the CDR3 is TGTGCCAGCAGCTTGTCCCCGGAACAGCCCCAGCATTTT. Protein sequence: CASSLSPEQPQHF.

This clonotype was found many times. J is TRBJ2-7 and V is TRBV28, with 7 bases identical to TRBD1. The CDR3 is made up of 15 amino acids. The ends lost 4 bases at V and 2 bases at J; junction bases unmatched: 8. Per the germline V gene, CDR1 is MDHEN and CDR2 is SYDVKM. As DNA, the CDR3 is TGTGCCAGCAGTTCCCGGGACAGAACCCCCTACGAGCAGTACGTC. Amino acid sequence: CASSSRDRTPYEQYV.

This clonotype was seen more than once but under ten times. The gene calls are TRBV28 and TRBJ2-3, with a possible D match to TRBD2 (5 bases). CDR1 and CDR2 (germline): MDHEN, SYDVKM. The CDR3 totals 17 residues. Trimming cost V 1 base and J 2 bases, with 16 bases left between them. CDR3 protein: CASSLFGPVEATDTQYF. The CDR3, as DNA: TGTGCCAGCAGTTTATTTGGACCCGTGGAGGCCACAGATACGCAGTATTTT.

This clonotype was counted ten times or more. This chain links TRBV12-3 or TRBV12-4 with TRBJ2-7, with D possibly called TRBD1 or TRBD2 (5 bases each). There are 14 residues in the CDR3. Trimming took off 3 bases at V and 5 bases at J, with 14 bases between the two ends. The CDR3 protein is CASSLGPGGDEQYV. The CDR3 DNA follows: TGTGCCAGCAGTTTGGGACCAGGAGGCGACGAGCAGTACGTC.

This clonotype was seen ten or more times. This chain joins TRBV18 and TRBJ1-3, with D uncertain. Trimming took 3 bases from V and 9 from J, leaving 12 bases between them. The CDR3 has 13 residues. Germline V CDR1 and CDR2: KGHSH, LQKENI. The DNA for the CDR3 is TGTGCCAGCTCACCCGGCGGGGAGGCCACCATATATTTT. Translated: CASSPGGEATIYF.

The CDR3 region is CASSLVIMGQQRNTEAFF. CDR3 sequence (DNA): TGTGCCAGCAGCTTAGTCATTATGGGACAGCAGCGTAACACTGAAGCTTTCTTT. The rearrangement uses TRBV7-9 and TRBJ1-1; TRBD1 aligns across 7 bases. Germline V gene data show CDR1 as SEHNR and CDR2 as FQNEAQ (reference sequence). V lost 1 base, J lost 2 bases, and 13 bases stayed unmatched. The CDR3 runs 18 residues.

The V and J genes are TRBV28 and TRBJ2-3, with a tentative D call TRBD2 (5 bases). Trimming took 4 bases from V and 6 from J, leaving 26 bases between them. The CDR3 sequence is 18 residues long. CDR1 is MDHEN and CDR2 is SYDVKM in the germline V gene. CDR3 sequence: CASSSGLTSWSDSDTQYF. CDR3 coding DNA: TGTGCCAGCAGTTCCGGCCTCACTAGTTGGTCTGATTCCGATACGCAGTATTTT.

This clonotype was seen many times. The chain couples TRBV9 to TRBJ2-5, with D possibly TRBD1 on 5 matching bases. CDR1 and CDR2 from the germline V gene are SGDLS and YYNGEE. The length of the CDR3 is 13 residues. Between the trimmed V and J ends, which lost 0 bases and 4 bases, there was a span of 7 bases. The DNA for the CDR3 is TGTGCCAGCAGCGTAGACAGGCCAGAGACCCAGTACTTC. It specifies CASSVDRPETQYF.

At least ten counts were recorded for this clonotype. The V and J genes are TRBV28 and TRBJ1-1; D may be TRBD1 (6 bases). There are 19 residues in the CDR3. V was trimmed by 3 bases and J by 3 bases, leaving 26 bases between them. CDR1 MDHEN and CDR2 SYDVKM come from the germline V gene. Here the CDR3 DNA reads TGTGCCAGCAGTTTGGTAATCGCTAACAGGGAAGGGGCGGACACTGAAGCTTTCTTT. Its translation is CASSLVIANREGADTEAFF.

This clonotype was recorded many times. This chain's CDR3 is CSARNEGQGITVLDSPLHF. CDR3 sequence (DNA): TGCAGTGCTAGGAACGAGGGACAGGGTATAACTGTGCTTGATTCACCCCTCCACTTT. The chain joins TRBV20-1 to TRBJ1-6; 9 bases agree with TRBD1. The germline V gene has CDR1 DFQATT and CDR2 SNEGSKA (reference sequence). The length of the CDR3 is 19 residues. Trimming at V came to 3 bases and at J to 8 bases, leaving 20 bases not matched to a gene.

In its sample, this clonotype was seen many times. The gene calls are TRBV27 and TRBJ2-7, with a tentative D call TRBD1 (6 bases). V lost 2 bases and J 4 bases, leaving 12 bases between the germline ends. Per germline, CDR1 MNHEY and CDR2 SMNVEV (reference sequence). The CDR3 runs to 14 residues. In DNA, the CDR3 is TGTGCCAGCAGTTTAAGGGGGACACTTTACGAGCAGTACTTC. This gives the protein CASSLRGTLYEQYF.

This clonotype was counted ten times or more. This rearrangement joins TRBV24-1 to TRBJ1-4, with a possible D match to TRBD1 (5 bases). Germline CDR1 is KGHDR and CDR2 is SFDVKD. The V gene lost 4 bases and the J gene lost 0 bases, with 8 bases spanning the gap. This CDR3 contains 15 residues. DNA of the CDR3: TGTGCCACCAGTGAGTCAGGGTCAACTAATGAAAAACTGTTTTTT. Translating it yields CATSESGSTNEKLFF.

In its sample, this clonotype was seen a few times. This sequence joins TRBV11-3 and TRBJ2-3, with D possibly being TRBD1 (6 bases). The CDR3 has 13 amino acids. Trimming pared 5 bases from V and 7 bases from J, leaving 13 bases between. Germline V gene data show CDR1 as SGHNT and CDR2 as YENEEA. CDR3 in DNA: TGTGCCAGCAGCACCGCAGGGGCGTATACGCAGTATTTT. Protein: CASSTAGAYTQYF. Looking up the rest from reference TRBV11-3 and TRBJ2-3 gives the full variable domain: EAGVVQSPRYKIIEKKQPVAFWCNPISGHNTLYWYLQNLGQGPELLIRYENEEAVDDSQLPKDRFSAERLKGVDSTLKIQPAELGDSAVYLCASSTAGAYTQYFGPGTRLTVL.

At least ten counts were recorded for this clonotype. This rearrangement joins TRBV6-6 to TRBJ2-7; the match to TRBD1 covers 10 bases. The CDR3 runs to 17 residues. Germline CDR1 reads MNHNY; CDR2 reads SVGAGI (reference sequence). The CDR3: CARGGDRGPKSSYEQYV. The CDR3 DNA is TGTGCGAGAGGGGGGGACAGGGGTCCGAAGAGCTCCTACGAGCAGTACGTC.

The V and J genes are TRBV6-5 and TRBJ2-3, with 8 bases that match TRBD2. J was trimmed by 6 bases and V by 0 bases; bases with no gene match: 8. The germline V gene has CDR1 MNHEY and CDR2 SVGAGI. The CDR3 has 16 amino acids. Written as DNA, the CDR3 is TGTGCCAGCAGTTACTCGATTAGCGGGGTGGGTGATACGCAGTATTTT. It codes for CASSYSISGVGDTQYF.

The V gene is TRBV11-2, the J gene TRBJ2-1; unclear D gene. Trimming took 7 bases from V and 0 from J, leaving 10 bases between them. Germline-derived CDR1 and CDR2 are SGHAT and FQNNGV. CDR3 length equals 14 residues. In nucleotides, the CDR3 is TGTGCCAGCATGGCCCTCAGCTCCTACAATGAGCAGTTCTTC. Translation: CASMALSSYNEQFF.

The chain couples TRBV6-5 to TRBJ1-2, with unresolved D. V was shortened by 2 bases and J by 6 bases, with 7 bases between the two germline ends. The V gene's germline CDR1 is MNHEY and CDR2 SVGAGI. The CDR3 totals 12 residues. CDR3 nucleotides: TGTGCCAGCAGTTACCGTGGTCATGGCTACACCTTC. Protein product: CASSYRGHGYTF.